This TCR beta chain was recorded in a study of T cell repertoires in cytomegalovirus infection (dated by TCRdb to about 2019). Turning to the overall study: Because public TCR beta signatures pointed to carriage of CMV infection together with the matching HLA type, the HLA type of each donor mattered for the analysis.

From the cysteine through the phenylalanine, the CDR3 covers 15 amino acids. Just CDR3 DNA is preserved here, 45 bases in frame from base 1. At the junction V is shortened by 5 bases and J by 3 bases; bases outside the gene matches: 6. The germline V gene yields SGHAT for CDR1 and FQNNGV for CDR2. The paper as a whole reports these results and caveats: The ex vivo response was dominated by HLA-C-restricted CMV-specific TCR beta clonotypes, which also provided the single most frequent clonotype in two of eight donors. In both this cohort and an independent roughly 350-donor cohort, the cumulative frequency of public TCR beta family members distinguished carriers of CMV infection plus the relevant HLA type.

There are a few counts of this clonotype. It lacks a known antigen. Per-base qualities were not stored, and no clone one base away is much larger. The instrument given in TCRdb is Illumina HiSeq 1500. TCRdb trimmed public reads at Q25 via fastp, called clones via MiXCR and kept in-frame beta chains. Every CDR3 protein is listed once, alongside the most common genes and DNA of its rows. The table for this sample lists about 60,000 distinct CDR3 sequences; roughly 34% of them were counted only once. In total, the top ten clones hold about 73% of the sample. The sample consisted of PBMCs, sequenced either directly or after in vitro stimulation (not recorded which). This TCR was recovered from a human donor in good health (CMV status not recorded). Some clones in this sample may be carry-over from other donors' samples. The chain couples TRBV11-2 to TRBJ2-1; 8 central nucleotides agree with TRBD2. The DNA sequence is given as TGTGCCAGCAGCCCGGGACTAGGAGGCTACAATGAGCAGTTCTTC. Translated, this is CASSPGLGGYNEQFF.